This is a list of T cell receptor beta chains from one sample in a study of blood T cell repertoires in COVID-19. Libraries were prepared by immunoSEQ multiplex PCR; TCRdb keeps only in-frame clonotypes and omits some of them. This repertoire shows around 270,000 clones, around 89% found once; its top ten account for about 4.6%. Sequencing input: peripheral blood. The receptor source for this set is a man between 40 and 49 years old with acute or convalescent COVID-19. Both conserved end residues are part of each CDR3. Each record gives: D gene, J gene, V gene, clone size, CDR3 DNA, CDR3 protein. The D gene is left open where the match is weak. Clone size is shown for a subset of rows, as once, few, many or a class of expanded clone.

NA | TRBJ1-2 | TRBV10-3 | NA | TGTGCCATCAGTGAGACAGGTAACGGCTACACCTTC | CAISETGNGYTF
TRBD2 | TRBJ2-7 | TRBV10-1 | NA | TGCGCCAGCAGTGAGGGAGCTAGCGGGGGATACGAGCAGTACTTC | CASSEGASGGYEQYF
TRBD2 | TRBJ2-3 | TRBV20-1 | NA | TGCAGTGCTAGTCTAGCGGGGTTGGCAGATACGCAGTATTTT | CSASLAGLADTQYF
TRBD1 | TRBJ1-2 | TRBV19 | NA | TGTGCCAGTAGTACGCGGGACAGCCTATTAAGGGGCTACACCTTC | CASSTRDSLLRGYTF
TRBD2 | TRBJ2-1 | TRBV6-2/TRBV6-3 | NA | TGTGCCAGCAGTTACTTAGCGGGGGGCTACAATGAGCAGTTCTTC | CASSYLAGGYNEQFF
NA | TRBJ1-2 | TRBV20-1 | NA | TGCAGTGCCAGTACCCAGGGAACGATGGGCTACACCTTC | CSASTQGTMGYTF
NA | TRBJ1-1 | TRBV15 | NA | TGTGCCACCAGCAGAGTTCAAACAGGGAGATACATGAACACTGAAGCTTTCTTT | CATSRVQTGRYMNTEAFF
TRBD1 | TRBJ1-1 | TRBV4-2 | NA | TGTGCCAGCAGAGGTGGACAGGGGAAGAACACTGAAGCTTTCTTT | CASRGGQGKNTEAFF
TRBD1 | TRBJ1-2 | TRBV5-4 | NA | TGTGCCAGCAGCTCGGGAGGACAGGGAAACTATGGCTACACCTTC | CASSSGGQGNYGYTF
NA | TRBJ2-3 | TRBV24-1 | NA | TGTGCCACCAGTGACTGGACAGAGGGGACAGATACGCAGTATTTT | CATSDWTEGTDTQYF
NA | TRBJ2-7 | TRBV5-5 | NA | TGTGCCAGCAGGGACAGCTACGAGCAGTACTTC | CASRDSYEQYF
NA | TRBJ1-4 | TRBV29-1 | NA | TGCAGCGTTGGTTCGCAGGCGGGGGAAAAACTGTTTTTT | CSVGSQAGEKLFF
TRBD2 | TRBJ2-1 | TRBV3-1/TRBV3-2 | NA | TGTGCCAGCAGCCAAAGGGCGGGAGGGAATGAGCAGTTCTTC | CASSQRAGGNEQFF
NA | TRBJ1-6 | TRBV27 | NA | TGTGCCAGCAGTTTCCGCCGGGACATTCCTAATTCACCCCTCCACTTT | CASSFRRDIPNSPLHF
TRBD2 | TRBJ2-3 | TRBV5-4 | NA | TGTGCCAGCAGCTTAGGACCTCGGGGGGGCCAGACAGATACGCAGTATTTT | CASSLGPRGGQTDTQYF
TRBD2 | TRBJ2-1 | TRBV4-1 | NA | TGCGCCAGCAGCCAAGGTTCTTTAGGGACTAGCTACAATGAGCAGTTCTTC | CASSQGSLGTSYNEQFF
NA | TRBJ1-1 | TRBV5-1 | once | TGCGCCAGCAGCTTCGGGGCAGGGGATGCTTTCTTT | CASSFGAGDAFF
TRBD1 | TRBJ1-1 | TRBV6-5 | NA | TGTGCCAGCGATTCCGGGACAGGGAGTACTGAAGCTTTCTTT | CASDSGTGSTEAFF
TRBD1 | TRBJ1-5 | TRBV6-1 | NA | TGTGCCAGCAGTGGTCGACAGGGGGCAAGCAATCAGCCCCAGCATTTT | CASSGRQGASNQPQHF
NA | TRBJ1-1 | TRBV19 | NA | TGTGCCAGTAGTATGCGTGGGCTTTTGAACACTGAAGCTTTCTTT | CASSMRGLLNTEAFF
NA | TRBJ2-7 | TRBV5-1 | NA | TGCGCCAGCAGCTTGTTACAGGGTTACGAGCAGTACTTC | CASSLLQGYEQYF
NA | TRBJ1-6 | TRBV5-1 | NA | TGCGCCAGCAGCTTGGGAGGTGAGGGGAGGCGTAATTCACCCCTCCACTTT | CASSLGGEGRRNSPLHF
TRBD1 | TRBJ2-1 | TRBV2 | NA | TGTGCCAGCGGGATGGACAGGAACAATGAGCAGTTCTTC | CASGMDRNNEQFF
NA | TRBJ2-4 | TRBV12-3/TRBV12-4 | NA | TGTGCCAGCAGTTTGCCCCCCGGGGACATTCAGTACTTC | CASSLPPGDIQYF
NA | TRBJ2-3 | TRBV27 | NA | TGTGCCAGCAGTTTAAGACTGAGAGCAGATACGCAGTATTTT | CASSLRLRADTQYF